This TCR beta chain was found in a study of regulatory T cells in long-lasting Graves disease. Study-wide context: Graves' patients (newly diagnosed) had been on antithyroid drugs under 3 months.

Arm-PCR with iRepertoire HTBI primers amplified the CDR3 regions for these TCR beta libraries. MiXCR was run by TCRdb on the multiplex PCR reads, yielding one entry per CDR3 protein. The sample includes approximately 560,000 distinct CDR3 sequences, roughly a sixth of them seen just once. The time point is: newly diagnosed GD, antithyroid drugs for less than 3 months. The TCR library used RNA extracted from PBMCs. A few counts support this clonotype. These data are also associated with another study on T cells in Graves' hyperthyroidism and ophthalmopathy.

The sample here was peripheral blood mononuclear cells (PBMCs), taken at new diagnosis, from a patient treated with antithyroid drugs. This TCR was sampled from a man between 18 and 35 years old with Graves disease.

CDR3 protein: CATSRGLLNYGYTF. The CDR3 DNA reads TGTGCCACCTCAAGGGGGTTGCTTAACTATGGCTACACCTTC. The V and J genes are TRBV27 and TRBJ1-2, with D possibly TRBD1 on 6 matching bases. The V and J ends lost 10 bases and 1 base respectively, with 16 bases between them. Germline CDR1 MNHEY, CDR2 SMNVEV (reference sequence). CDR3 size: 14 residues.